This record covers a single TCR beta chain. TCRdb keeps only in-frame clones here, not all; method: immunoSEQ multiplex PCR. The sample comprises tens of thousands of clones, 80% to 95% of which are singletons, and roughly 13% rests with the top ten. These data originate in a study of blood T cell repertoires in COVID-19. Germline CDR1 SNHLY, CDR2 FYNNEI. CDR3 length: 12 amino acids. V was pared by 7 bases and J by 7 bases, with 10 bases between. The sequenced sample was peripheral blood. The V gene is TRBV2, the J gene TRBJ2-2; D remains ambiguous. This receptor was obtained from a human donor with active COVID-19. The donor label of this sample is uncertain. The CDR3 here is CASIARIGELFF. CDR3 nucleotides: TGTGCCAGCATAGCCAGAATCGGGGAGCTGTTTTTT. The full variable domain, completed using reference TRBV2 and TRBJ2-2, is EPEVTQTPSHQVTQMGQEVILRCVPISNHLYFYWYRQILGQKVEFLVSFYNNEISEKSEIFDDQFSVERPDGSNFTLKIRSTKLEDSAMYFCASIARIGELFFGEGSRLTVL.